Below, 29 T cell receptor beta chains from the same sample are listed, as sequenced in a study of T cells after yellow fever vaccination (dated by TCRdb to between 2019 and 2020). In light of the paper, this sample's treatment or condition label describes: live attenuated yellow fever vaccine strain. The method was 5' RACE. The instrument given in TCRdb is Illumina HiSeq 2500. The public reads were quality trimmed at Q25 with fastp and then assembled into clones with MiXCR by TCRdb, keeping productive beta chains. Every entry covers one CDR3 protein and lists the most common genes and DNA from its rows. For this sample the table gives a few hundred thousand distinct CDR3 sequences, of which about 6% were detected only once. The ten largest account for 14% to 15% of the sample. The source material was PBMCs, sampled 5 days after the yellow fever booster vaccination. The receptors stem from a young man who received the YFV17D yellow fever vaccine.

This clonotype was counted many times. The CDR3 region has the DNA TGCAGTGCTAGTGCAGATTATCCCTACAATGAGCAGTTCTTC. Translation: CSASADYPYNEQFF. V usage is TRBV20-1 and J usage is TRBJ2-1; D remains unclear. This CDR3 region has 14 residues. Per the germline V gene, CDR1 is DFQATT and CDR2 is SNEGSKA (reference sequence). The V gene lost 3 bases and the J gene lost 2 bases, with 11 bases spanning the gap.

The V call is TRBV7-2, the J call TRBJ2-7; 7 bases line up with TRBD2. J gave up 2 bases and V 5 bases, and 9 bases lay outside the gene matches. Germline CDR1 SGHTA, CDR2 FQGNSA. The CDR3 loop spans 15 amino acids. The chain's CDR3 is CASSPGGGAAYEQYF. CDR3 coding DNA: TGTGCCAGCAGCCCGGGGGGAGGAGCGGCCTACGAGCAGTACTTC.

This clonotype occurred a few times. V is TRBV24-1 and J is TRBJ2-7; no clear D. The CDR3 covers 17 residues. Germline V gene data show CDR1 as KGHDR and CDR2 as SFDVKD. Trimming cost V 4 bases and J 0 bases, with 18 bases left between them. The CDR3, as DNA: TGTGCCACCAGTGAATCCCTGGGAAGACTCCTCTCCTACGAGCAGTACTTC. It translates to CATSESLGRLLSYEQYF.

J is TRBJ2-1 and V is TRBV30; D gene uncertain. The V gene's germline CDR1 is GTSNPN and CDR2 SVGIG (reference sequence). The CDR3 spans 13 residues. V lost 1 base to trimming and J lost 5 bases, with 9 bases between them. The CDR3 DNA reads as TGTGCCTGGAGTGAAGGTTTCAACAATGAGCAGTTCTTC. As protein: CAWSEGFNNEQFF.

This clonotype was recorded many times. The V call is TRBV7-3, the J call TRBJ1-1; D gene ambiguous. CDR1 and CDR2 from the germline V gene are SGHTA and FQGTGA. The CDR3 spans 17 residues. V dropped 5 bases and J dropped 5 bases, with 24 bases sitting between them. The CDR3 coding sequence is TGTGCCAGCAGCGTCGGGATTTCCCGGGGAACGCGTACTGAAGCTTTCTTT. It encodes CASSVGISRGTRTEAFF.

The genes are TRBV29-1 and TRBJ2-3; TRBD2 matches at 9 bases. Germline V gene lookup returns CDR1 SQVTM and CDR2 ANQGSEA. The CDR3 is made up of 10 amino acids. Trimming cost V 7 bases and J 8 bases; bases outside gene matches: 1. CDR3 amino acids: CSAAGGTQYF. The CDR3 coding sequence is TGCAGCGCAGCGGGAGGTACGCAGTATTTT.

This chain connects TRBV21-1 to TRBJ2-7. TRBV21-1 represents a pseudogene. CDR3 size: 14 residues. The CDR3 region has the DNA TGTGCCATGGAACACACACGAATTATAGACGAGCAGTACTTC. Protein sequence: CAMEHTRIIDEQYF.

This clonotype was found many times. The rearrangement uses TRBV4-3 and TRBJ2-1; TRBD2 agrees at 8 bases. After removal of 0 bases from V and 3 bases from J, the junction contained 4 bases not matched to a gene. The CDR3 sequence is 16 residues long. In germline, CDR1 is LGHNA, CDR2 YSLEER. CDR3: CASSQDALADYNEQFF. The CDR3 DNA reads as TGCGCCAGCAGCCAAGATGCACTAGCGGACTACAATGAGCAGTTCTTC.

Of note for this clonotype: This may be a read error, as it is one base from a much larger clone. This chain uses TRBV5-1 with TRBJ2-1, with D perhaps given as TRBD1 or TRBD2 (5 bases each). CDR3 length: 14 amino acids. Between the trimmed V and J ends, which lost 2 bases and 5 bases, there was a span of 11 bases. Germline V gene data show CDR1 as SGHRS and CDR2 as YFSETQ. The CDR3 loop is CASSFPGTHNEQFF. In nucleotides, the CDR3 is TGCGCCAGCAGCTTTCCGGGGACCCACAATGAGCAGTTCTTC.

J is TRBJ2-4 and V is TRBV10-3; possibly TRBD1 for D (6 bases). This CDR3 is 16 amino acids long. CDR1 and CDR2 (germline): ENHRY, SYGVKD. V was cut by 0 bases and J by 6 bases, with 15 bases left in between. CDR3 amino acids: CAISESSLGQRNIQYF. The DNA of the CDR3 is TGTGCCATCAGTGAGTCGAGTCTTGGACAGCGAAACATTCAGTACTTC.

The chain combines TRBV4-3 with TRBJ2-4, with D unclear. The germline CDR1 and CDR2 sequences are LGHNA and YSLEER. Trimming took off 0 bases at V and 4 bases at J, with 4 bases between the two ends. This CDR3 contains 13 residues. CDR3 residues: CASSQDLKNIQYF. CDR3 nucleotide sequence: TGCGCCAGCAGCCAAGATCTAAAAAACATTCAGTACTTC.

This clonotype was seen more than once but under ten times. The rearrangement uses TRBV20-1 and TRBJ2-1; 9 bases agree with TRBD2. The CDR3 is made up of 15 amino acids. The germline CDR1 and CDR2 sequences are DFQATT and SNEGSKA (reference sequence). V shed 5 bases and J 8 bases; nucleotides not matched to a gene: 13. As DNA, the CDR3 is TGCAGTGCTGACCTGCCGGGCGGGAGGGGAGATGAGCAGTTCTTC. It translates to CSADLPGGRGDEQFF.

This clonotype has a count of ten or more. The rearrangement joins TRBV6-1 to TRBJ2-6; 9 bases fit TRBD1. This CDR3 has 16 residues. Germline CDR1 and CDR2: MNHNS and SASEGT. V was pared by 9 bases and J by 0 bases, with 6 bases of the junction left unmatched. CDR3 loop: CASRTGALSGANVLTF. For the CDR3, the DNA is TGTGCCAGTAGGACAGGGGCCCTCTCTGGGGCCAACGTCCTGACTTTC.

The rearrangement uses TRBV7-6 and TRBJ2-1, with 8 bases aligning to TRBD2. V lost 1 base to trimming and J lost 12 bases; unmatched junction nucleotides: 8. Germline V gene sequence: CDR1 SGHVS, CDR2 FNYEAQ. This CDR3 has 14 amino acids. The DNA of the CDR3 is TGTGCCAGCAGCTTAGATTGGGCGGGAGGAGCGCAGTTCTTC. Residues: CASSLDWAGGAQFF.

In DNA, the CDR3 is TGTGCCAGCACATCGTGGGGGACCGTCTCCTACGAGCAGTACTTC. Translated, it gives CASTSWGTVSYEQYF. The rearrangement uses TRBV2 and TRBJ2-7; D may be TRBD1 or TRBD2 (5 bases each). The CDR3 is 15 amino acids. V lost 7 bases, J lost 0 bases, and 16 bases lay in between. Germline V gene lookup returns CDR1 SNHLY and CDR2 FYNNEI.

The rearrangement uses TRBV6-2 or TRBV6-3 and TRBJ2-7; TRBD2 aligns across 8 bases. The CDR3 extends over 16 amino acids. Looked up from germline, CDR1 is MNHEY and CDR2 is SVGEGT. With 2 bases clipped from V and 2 bases from J, the junction kept 8 bases outside the gene matches. CDR3 coding DNA: TGTGCCAGCAGTTACCCCCCTAGCGGGCTCCCCTACGAGCAGTACTTC. As protein: CASSYPPSGLPYEQYF.

The V gene is TRBV6-5, the J gene TRBJ2-1, with D perhaps given as TRBD1 or TRBD2 (5 bases each). CDR3 size: 13 residues. Germline V lookup: CDR1 MNHEY, CDR2 SVGAGI. Trimming stripped 4 bases from V and 7 bases from J, with 11 bases between. This CDR3 reads CASSFGTSNEQFF. The CDR3 region has the DNA TGTGCCAGCAGTTTTGGGACCTCTAATGAGCAGTTCTTC.

The V gene is TRBV5-4, the J gene TRBJ2-1; 12 nucleotides line up with TRBD1. The CDR3 is 15 residues long. Per the germline V gene, CDR1 is SGHNT and CDR2 is YYREEE (reference sequence). Germline trimming cut 5 bases from V and 6 bases from J; bases unmatched to any gene: 6. As DNA, the CDR3 is TGTGCCAGCAGGGCCGGGACAGGGGGCTCCAATGAGCAGTTCTTC. This encodes CASRAGTGGSNEQFF.

The rearrangement links TRBV4-3 to TRBJ2-1; a possible D gene is TRBD2 (6 bases). The germline V gene encodes CDR1 LGHNA and CDR2 YSLEER. Trimming took off 5 bases at V and 5 bases at J, with 25 bases between the two ends. The CDR3 has 18 residues. The CDR3 DNA is TGCGCCAGCAGCAACACCTACCCGGGACTCATACAGCACAATGAGCAGTTCTTC. Translating it yields CASSNTYPGLIQHNEQFF.

This clonotype was found many times. V usage is TRBV4-3 and J usage is TRBJ1-4, with 7 bases fitting TRBD1. The CDR3 consists of 15 residues. J gave up 5 bases and V 4 bases, and 7 bases lay outside the gene matches. Germline CDR1 and CDR2: LGHNA and YSLEER. The CDR3 sequence is CASSPYRGSNEKLFF. In DNA form, the CDR3 reads TGCGCCAGCAGCCCCTACAGGGGCTCAAATGAAAAACTGTTTTTT.

The chain employs TRBV7-8 and TRBJ1-1; D unresolved. CDR1 and CDR2 from the germline V gene are SGHVS and FQNEAQ. The CDR3 is 11 amino acids. The V end lost 6 bases, the J end lost 4 bases, and 6 bases lay between the germline ends. CDR3 region: CASRWGTEAFF. For the CDR3, the DNA is TGTGCCAGCAGATGGGGCACTGAAGCTTTCTTT.

This clonotype was found a few times. The rearrangement joins TRBV19 to TRBJ2-5; D is unresolved. Germline V gene data show CDR1 as LNHDA and CDR2 as SQIVND (reference sequence). The length of the CDR3 is 13 residues. V lost 5 bases, J lost 5 bases, and 12 bases lay in between. The CDR3 region is CASSSRKMETQYF. In DNA, the CDR3 is TGTGCCAGTAGTTCGAGAAAGATGGAGACCCAGTACTTC. Variable domain in full (rest from reference TRBV19 and TRBJ2-5): DGGITQSPKYLFRKEGQNVTLSCEQNLNHDAMYWYRQDPGQGLRLIYYSQIVNDFQKGDIAEGYSVSREKKESFPLTVTSAQKNPTAFYLCASSSRKMETQYFGPGTRLLVL.

This clonotype has a handful of counts. The CDR3 DNA follows: TGTGCCAGCAGTCCCCAGCAGGCTGGAGGTGAAAAACTGTTTTTT. Translation: CASSPQQAGGEKLFF. This chain uses TRBV28 with TRBJ1-4; D remains unclear. V lost 5 bases, J lost 7 bases, and 17 bases lay in between. Looked up from germline, CDR1 is MDHEN and CDR2 is SYDVKM. The CDR3 is made up of 15 amino acids.

This clonotype was counted a few times. The chain has TRBV12-3 or TRBV12-4 and TRBJ1-5; possible D gene TRBD1, 5 bases. The V and J ends lost 4 bases and 2 bases respectively, with 9 bases between them. This CDR3 comprises 14 residues. For the CDR3, the DNA is TGTGCCAGCAGTTCCCTGGGGGGCAATCAGCCCCAGCATTTT. Amino acids: CASSSLGGNQPQHF.

The chain has TRBV19 and TRBJ1-2; no definite D call. CDR1 and CDR2 (germline): LNHDA, SQIVND (reference sequence). The CDR3 has 12 amino acids. V was shortened by 6 bases and J by 3 bases, with 8 bases between the two germline ends. In DNA form, the CDR3 reads TGTGCCAGTAGGGGAACCTACTATGGCTACACCTTC. It specifies CASRGTYYGYTF.

The sample holds a few counts of this clonotype. This chain links TRBV5-4 with TRBJ1-2; D is perhaps TRBD1 (5 bases). The CDR3 is made up of 15 amino acids. V was clipped by 0 bases and J by 6 bases, with 15 bases between them. Per germline, CDR1 SGHNT and CDR2 YYREEE (reference sequence). The CDR3 spells CASSLGSGTPNGYTF. The CDR3 bases are TGTGCCAGCAGCTTGGGCTCAGGGACTCCAAATGGCTACACCTTC.

V gene TRBV12-3 or TRBV12-4 combines with J gene TRBJ2-3; 11 positions agree with TRBD2. The V gene end was trimmed by 9 bases and the J gene end by 3 bases; junction bases not matched to a gene: 11. The CDR3 length is 16 residues. CDR3 in DNA: TGTGCCAGTAGCTTAGCGGGAGGGCCAAATACAGATACGCAGTATTTT. The encoded protein is CASSLAGGPNTDTQYF.

Ten or more counts support this clonotype. The chain uses TRBV18 and TRBJ2-1, with TRBD1 matching over 9 bases. This CDR3 spans 16 amino acids. V lost 0 bases to trimming and J lost 4 bases; unmatched junction nucleotides: 4. From germline, CDR1 is KGHSH and CDR2 LQKENI. The CDR3 here is CASSPPGTGTYNEQFF. Here the CDR3 DNA reads TGTGCCAGCTCACCACCGGGGACAGGGACTTACAATGAGCAGTTCTTC. The variable domain in full, completed from reference TRBV18 and TRBJ2-1, reads NAGVMQNPRHLVRRRGQEARLRCSPMKGHSHVYWYRQLPEEGLKFMVYLQKENIIDESGMPKERFSAEFPKEGPSILRIQQVVRGDSAAYFCASSPPGTGTYNEQFFGPGTRLTVL.

Ten or more counts support this clonotype. The rearrangement joins TRBV3-1 to TRBJ2-1; TRBD1 agrees at 7 bases. Looked up from germline, CDR1 is LGHDT and CDR2 is YNNKEL (reference sequence). This CDR3 region has 18 residues. Losses at the gene ends were 1 base for V and 7 bases for J; bases not matched to a gene: 16. CDR3 sequence: CASSQGVRVGSGGNEQFF. CDR3 DNA sequence: TGTGCCAGCAGCCAAGGTGTCCGAGTCGGTTCAGGGGGAAATGAGCAGTTCTTC.